What follows are 3 T cell receptor beta chains derived from one specimen sequenced in a study of circulating tumor DNA in untreated peripheral T-cell lymphoma. Sequenced by immunoSEQ multiplex PCR; TCRdb stores in-frame clones only, minus some. This sample carries about 8,900 clones, around four fifths of them seen once, and the ten largest clones take 2% to 2.5%. Sequencing input: tumor tissue. These receptors all stem from a human donor with peripheral T-cell lymphoma.

V usage is TRBV8-2 and J usage is TRBJ1-4. TRBV8-2 is a known pseudogene. This CDR3 has 13 residues. In DNA form, the CDR3 reads TGTGCCAGCAGCCTCTACCATTTTGAAAAACTGTTTTTT. Its protein product is CASSLYHFEKLFF.

The chain joins TRBV29-1 to TRBJ2-1, with 13 bases aligning to TRBD2. Germline V CDR1 and CDR2: SQVTM, ANQGSEA. The CDR3 spans 16 residues. J gave up 3 bases and V 3 bases, and 5 bases lay outside the gene matches. The CDR3 region has the DNA TGCAGCGTTGATCCCTGGACTAGCGGGGGCTACAATGAGCAGTTCTTC. Amino acids: CSVDPWTSGGYNEQFF.

The rearrangement links TRBV4-1 to TRBJ1-5; TRBD1 aligns across 8 bases. V gave up 3 bases and J gave up 2 bases; unmatched junction bases: 18. The V gene's germline CDR1 is MGHRA and CDR2 YSYEKL. This CDR3 spans 20 amino acids. CDR3 loop: CASSQEGQARGQQGNQPQHF. CDR3 sequence (DNA): TGCGCCAGCAGCCAGGAGGGGCAGGCCAGGGGGCAGCAGGGCAATCAGCCCCAGCATTTT.